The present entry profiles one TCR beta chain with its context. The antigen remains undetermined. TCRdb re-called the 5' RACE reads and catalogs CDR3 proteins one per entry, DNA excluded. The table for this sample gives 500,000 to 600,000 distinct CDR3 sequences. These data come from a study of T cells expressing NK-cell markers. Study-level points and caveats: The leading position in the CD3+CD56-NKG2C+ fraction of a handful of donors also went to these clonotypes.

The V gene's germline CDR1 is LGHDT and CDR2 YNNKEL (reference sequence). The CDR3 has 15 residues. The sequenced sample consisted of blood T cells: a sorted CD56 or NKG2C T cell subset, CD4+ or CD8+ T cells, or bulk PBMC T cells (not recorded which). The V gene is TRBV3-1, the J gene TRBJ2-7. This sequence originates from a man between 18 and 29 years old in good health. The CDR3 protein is CASSPASGSSYEQYF.